This TCR beta chain was captured in a study of identical twins. Study conclusions and caveats: These conclusions were based on statistical analysis (cross-sectional, not following the same donors).

Germline V CDR1 and CDR2: SGHTA, FQGNSA. There are 16 residues in the CDR3. V shed 5 bases, J shed 6 bases, and the junction held 10 bases outside the gene matches. Each CDR3 protein is one row after TCRdb ran MiXCR on the 5' RACE reads. Of 450,000 or so distinct CDR3 sequences in the sample, 14% were seen once. Comment on this clonotype: Its antigen is currently unknown.

These same data were also listed under a study on yellow fever vaccine responses in identical twins. That paper states: Twins' vaccine T cell responses reportedly seemed partly convergent and partly personalized.

The TCR was taken from a woman under 30 in good health. Sample: CD4+ T cells sorted from blood. The rearrangement joins TRBV7-2 to TRBJ2-3, with 11 bases aligning to TRBD2. The CDR3 spells CASSIRLAGKVDTQYF. The DNA of the CDR3 is TGTGCCAGCAGCATCCGACTAGCGGGAAAAGTCGATACGCAGTATTTT.